The 6 T cell receptor beta chains listed next were all sequenced from one sample in a study of blood T cell repertoires in COVID-19. Sequencing used immunoSEQ multiplex PCR; TCRdb keeps in-frame clones, though not all of them. The table shows 150,000 to 200,000 clones, with roughly four fifths occurring only once. The sequencing input was peripheral blood. The receptors were sampled from a woman between 35 and 50 years old with acute or convalescent COVID-19.

The V and J genes are TRBV9 and TRBJ2-7, with TRBD1 matching over 8 bases. V lost 5 bases and J lost 0; bases outside the gene matches: 7. Germline CDR1 is SGDLS and CDR2 is YYNGEE. The CDR3 extends over 15 amino acids. CDR3 in amino acids: CASSAGQALSYEQYF. The CDR3 nucleotides are TGTGCCAGCAGTGCGGGACAGGCCCTCTCCTACGAGCAGTACTTC. Full variable domain (outside the CDR3, taken from reference TRBV9 and TRBJ2-7): DSGVTQTPKHLITATGQRVTLRCSPRSGDLSVYWYQQSLDQGLQFLIQYYNGEERAKGNILERFSAQQFPDLHSELNLSSLELGDSALYFCASSAGQALSYEQYFGPGTRLTVT.

This chain uses TRBV7-8 with TRBJ2-7; unclear D gene. Trimming shortened V by 0 bases and J by 0 bases, and 9 bases separated the two germline ends. This CDR3 is built from 15 residues. Germline assignment: CDR1 SGHVS and CDR2 FQNEAQ. CDR3: CASSLARPNSYEQYF. The CDR3 DNA is TGTGCCAGCAGCTTAGCGCGGCCCAACTCCTACGAGCAGTACTTC.

The V call is TRBV2, the J call TRBJ1-2, with 7 bases identical to TRBD1. The CDR3 runs 13 residues. After removal of 5 bases from V and 6 bases from J, the junction contained 6 bases not matched to a gene. The germline V gene has CDR1 SNHLY and CDR2 FYNNEI. In DNA form, the CDR3 reads TGTGCCAGCAGTTACAGGGGCGCACATGGCTACACCTTC. Its protein product is CASSYRGAHGYTF.

The chain is built from TRBV28 and TRBJ1-5; 9 bases line up with TRBD1. Unmatched junction bases numbered 13, after V lost 8 bases and J lost 5 bases. The CDR3 covers 16 residues. The germline V gene has CDR1 MDHEN and CDR2 SYDVKM. CDR3 in amino acids: CASGYSGTGPHQPQHF. In nucleotides, the CDR3 is TGTGCCAGCGGATACTCCGGGACAGGGCCCCATCAGCCCCAGCATTTT.

The J gene is TRBJ2-1, the V gene TRBV6-5; no firm D call. The germline gives CDR1 MNHEY, CDR2 SVGAGI. With 2 bases removed from V and 9 bases from J, the gap between germline ends came to 14 bases. CDR3 length: 14 amino acids. CDR3 protein: CASSYQQMYGEQFF. The CDR3 DNA reads as TGTGCCAGCAGTTACCAACAGATGTACGGTGAGCAGTTCTTC.

The chain uses TRBV5-1 and TRBJ2-3; TRBD2 matches 9 bases. The CDR3 is made up of 16 amino acids. V lost 0 bases, J lost 4 bases, and 6 bases stayed unmatched. Germline V gene lookup returns CDR1 SGHRS and CDR2 YFSETQ. The chain's CDR3 is CASSLGWRGGPDTQYF. As DNA, the CDR3 is TGCGCCAGCAGCTTGGGGTGGCGGGGGGGCCCAGATACGCAGTATTTT.